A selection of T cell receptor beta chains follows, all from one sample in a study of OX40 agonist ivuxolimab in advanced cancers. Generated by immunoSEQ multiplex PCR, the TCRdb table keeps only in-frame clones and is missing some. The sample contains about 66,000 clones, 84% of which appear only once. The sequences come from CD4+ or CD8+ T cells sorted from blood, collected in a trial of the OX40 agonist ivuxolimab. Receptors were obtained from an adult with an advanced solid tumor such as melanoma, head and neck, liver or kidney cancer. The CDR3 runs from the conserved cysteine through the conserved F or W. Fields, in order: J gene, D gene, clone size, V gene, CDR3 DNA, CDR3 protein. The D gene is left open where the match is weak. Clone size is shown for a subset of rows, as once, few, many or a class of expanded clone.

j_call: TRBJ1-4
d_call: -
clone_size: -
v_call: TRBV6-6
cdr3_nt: TGTGCCAGCAGTACTGGACAGCGGAGACTGTTTTTT
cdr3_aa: CASSTGQRRLFF

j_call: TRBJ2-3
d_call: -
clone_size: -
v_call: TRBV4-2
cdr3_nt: TGTGCCAGCAGCCAACCGACGGACGTCGGGCCGCAGTATTTT
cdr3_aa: CASSQPTDVGPQYF

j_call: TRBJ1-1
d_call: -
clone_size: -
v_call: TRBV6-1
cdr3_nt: TGTGCCAGCAGTTATGCGGGTGAAGCTTTCTTT
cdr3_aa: CASSYAGEAFF

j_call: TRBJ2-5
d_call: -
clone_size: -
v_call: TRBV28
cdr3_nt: TGTGCCAGCAGTTCGCTAGGTGAGACCCAGTACTTC
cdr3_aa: CASSSLGETQYF

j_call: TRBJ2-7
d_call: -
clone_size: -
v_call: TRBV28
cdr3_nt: TGTGCCAGCGGGACGAAAGGTACTGGGGAGCAGTACTTC
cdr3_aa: CASGTKGTGEQYF

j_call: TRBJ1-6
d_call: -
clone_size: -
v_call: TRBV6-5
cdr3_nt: TGTGCCAGCAGCCCCGACGGAGCCTATAATTCACCCCTCCACTTT
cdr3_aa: CASSPDGAYNSPLHF

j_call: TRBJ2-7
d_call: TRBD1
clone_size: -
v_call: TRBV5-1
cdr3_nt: TGCGCCAGCAGCTTGGGGGGACAGGCAACCTACGAGCAGTACTTC
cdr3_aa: CASSLGGQATYEQYF

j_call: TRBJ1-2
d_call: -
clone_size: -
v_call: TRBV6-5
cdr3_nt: TGTGCCAGCAGTTACCAGGTAGCCTATGGCTACACCTTC
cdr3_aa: CASSYQVAYGYTF

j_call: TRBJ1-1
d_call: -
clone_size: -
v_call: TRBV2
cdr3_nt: TGTGCCAGCAGTGAACTCTCCGGAATGTCCCCTGCTTTCTTT
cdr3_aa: CASSELSGMSPAFF

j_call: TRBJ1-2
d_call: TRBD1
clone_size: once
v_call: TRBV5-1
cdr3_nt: TGCGCCAGCAGCCCGGACAGGGGGCCCTATGGCTACACCTTC
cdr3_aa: CASSPDRGPYGYTF

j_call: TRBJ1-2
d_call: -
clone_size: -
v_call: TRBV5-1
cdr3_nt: TGCGCCAGCAGCCCCATCGCGGGGGGGGCCGACCGCTACGGCTACACCTTC
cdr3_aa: CASSPIAGGADRYGYTF

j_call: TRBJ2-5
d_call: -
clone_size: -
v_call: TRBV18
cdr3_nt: TGTGCCAGCTCACCACCGGAGGGAGTTCAAGAGACCCAGTACTTC
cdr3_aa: CASSPPEGVQETQYF

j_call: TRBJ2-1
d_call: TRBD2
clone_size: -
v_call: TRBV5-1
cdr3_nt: TGCGCCAGCAGCTTTAAGCGGGGGTCCTACAATGAGCAGTTCTTC
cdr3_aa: CASSFKRGSYNEQFF

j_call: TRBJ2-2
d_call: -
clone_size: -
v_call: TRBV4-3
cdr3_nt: TGCGCCAGCAGCCAAGGAGGACGCGTCGGGGAGCTGTTTTTT
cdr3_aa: CASSQGGRVGELFF

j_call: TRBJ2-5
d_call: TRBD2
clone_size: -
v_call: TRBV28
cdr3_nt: TGTGCCAGCAGTGAAGCGGGGGGGCGGGAGACCCAGTACTTC
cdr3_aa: CASSEAGGRETQYF

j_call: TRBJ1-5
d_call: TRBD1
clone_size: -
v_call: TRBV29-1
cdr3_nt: TGCAGCGTTGTGCTCCCAGGGGGGGACAATCAGCCCCAGCATTTT
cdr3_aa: CSVVLPGGDNQPQHF

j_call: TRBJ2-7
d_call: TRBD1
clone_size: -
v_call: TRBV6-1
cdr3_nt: TGTGCCAGCAGTCTCGACAGGGGGGTTGGCGAGCAGTACTTC
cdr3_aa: CASSLDRGVGEQYF

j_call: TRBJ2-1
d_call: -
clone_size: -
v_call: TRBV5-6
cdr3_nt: TGTGCCAGCAGCTTGGGTCAAAGGGTATCTTACAATGAGCAGTTCTTC
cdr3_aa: CASSLGQRVSYNEQFF

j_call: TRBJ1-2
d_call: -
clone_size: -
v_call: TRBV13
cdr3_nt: TGTGCCAGCAGCTTAGGGGGCCTCTATGGCTACACCTTC
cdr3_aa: CASSLGGLYGYTF

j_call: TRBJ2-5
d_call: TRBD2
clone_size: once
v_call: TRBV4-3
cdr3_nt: TGCGCCAGCAGCCACGGAGGAGCGGGGGGTCAAGAGACCCAGTACTTC
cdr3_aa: CASSHGGAGGQETQYF

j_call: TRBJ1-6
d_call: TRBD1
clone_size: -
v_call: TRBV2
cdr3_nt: TGTGCCAGCACCCTGACAGGGGCAAATTCACCCCTCCACTTT
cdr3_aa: CASTLTGANSPLHF

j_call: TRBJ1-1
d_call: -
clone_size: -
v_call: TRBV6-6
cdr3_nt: TGTGCCAGCAGTTACTCGCGAGGTACTGAAGCTTTCTTT
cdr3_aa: CASSYSRGTEAFF

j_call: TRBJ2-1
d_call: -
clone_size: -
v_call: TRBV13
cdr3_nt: TGTGCCAGCAGCTTACTCTTCAAAACGGGTTTCAATGAGCAGTTCTTC
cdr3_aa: CASSLLFKTGFNEQFF

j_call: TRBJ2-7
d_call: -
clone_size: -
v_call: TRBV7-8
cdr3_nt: TGTGCCAGCAGCCTCAGGACTAACGAGCAGTACTTC
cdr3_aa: CASSLRTNEQYF

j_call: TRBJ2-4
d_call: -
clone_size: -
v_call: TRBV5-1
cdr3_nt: TGCGCCAGCAGCTTGGGAGGTCTCGGGGACATACGCTTC
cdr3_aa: CASSLGGLGDIRF

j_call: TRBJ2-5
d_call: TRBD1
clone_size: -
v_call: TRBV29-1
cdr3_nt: TGCAGCGAAAAATCCTTGAGGACAGGGATAGAGACCCAGTACTTC
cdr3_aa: CSEKSLRTGIETQYF

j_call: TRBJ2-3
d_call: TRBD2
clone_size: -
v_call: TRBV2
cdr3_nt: TGTGCCAGCAGGACTAGCGGGGGAACAGATACGCAGTATTTT
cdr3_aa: CASRTSGGTDTQYF

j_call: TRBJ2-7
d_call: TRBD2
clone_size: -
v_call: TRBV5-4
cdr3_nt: TGTGCCAGCAGCGTTGGGAATCTGGCGGGGGTATACGAGCAGTACTTC
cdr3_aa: CASSVGNLAGVYEQYF

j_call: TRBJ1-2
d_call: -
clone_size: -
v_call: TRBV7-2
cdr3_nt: TGTGCCAGCAGCTTAGAGCGGGGGTTGTATGGCTACACCTTC
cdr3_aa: CASSLERGLYGYTF

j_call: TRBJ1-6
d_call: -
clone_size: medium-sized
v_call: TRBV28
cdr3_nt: TGTGCCAGCAGCCCAGGACAGCTATACTATTCACCCCTCCACTTT
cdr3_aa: CASSPGQLYYSPLHF

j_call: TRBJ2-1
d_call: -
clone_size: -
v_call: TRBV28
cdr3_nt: TGTGCCAGCAGTTTAACCCCGACTCCTGAGCAGTTCTTC
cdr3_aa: CASSLTPTPEQFF

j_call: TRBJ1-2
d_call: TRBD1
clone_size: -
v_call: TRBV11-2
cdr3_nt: TGTGCCAGCAGCTTAACAGGGGGGGACTATGGCTACACCTTC
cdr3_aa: CASSLTGGDYGYTF

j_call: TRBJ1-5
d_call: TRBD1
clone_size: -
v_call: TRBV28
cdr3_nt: TGTGCCAGCAGTTTGGCGGGACAGGGGTCTCATCAGCCCCAGCATTTT
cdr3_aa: CASSLAGQGSHQPQHF

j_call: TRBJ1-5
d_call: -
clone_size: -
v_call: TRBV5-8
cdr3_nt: TGTGCCAGCAGCTTGAGAGGGAATAGCAATCAGCCCCAGCATTTT
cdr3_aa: CASSLRGNSNQPQHF

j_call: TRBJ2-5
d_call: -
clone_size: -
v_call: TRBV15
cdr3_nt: TGTGCCACCAGCAGAGATGGTGAGACCCAGTACTTC
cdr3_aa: CATSRDGETQYF

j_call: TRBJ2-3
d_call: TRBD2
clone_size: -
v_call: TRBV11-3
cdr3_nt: TGTGCCAGCAGCTTCACTAGCGGGGTGACAGATACGCAGTATTTT
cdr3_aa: CASSFTSGVTDTQYF

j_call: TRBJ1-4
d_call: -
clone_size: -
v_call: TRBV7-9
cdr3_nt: TGTGCCAGCAGCTCGGGAGCTTATAATGAAAAACTGTTTTTT
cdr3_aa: CASSSGAYNEKLFF

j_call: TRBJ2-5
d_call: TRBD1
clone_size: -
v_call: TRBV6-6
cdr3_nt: TGTGCCAGCAGGGCCCCGACAGGGGAGACCCAGTACTTC
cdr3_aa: CASRAPTGETQYF

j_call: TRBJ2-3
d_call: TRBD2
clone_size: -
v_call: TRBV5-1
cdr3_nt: TGCGCCAGCAGCTTAAGGACTAGCGGGGGCTCAGATACGCAGTATTTT
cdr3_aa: CASSLRTSGGSDTQYF

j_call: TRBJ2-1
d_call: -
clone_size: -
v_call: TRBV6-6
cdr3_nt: TGTGCCAGCAGTTACGGCGGGGTCTACAATGAGCAGTTCTTC
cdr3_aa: CASSYGGVYNEQFF

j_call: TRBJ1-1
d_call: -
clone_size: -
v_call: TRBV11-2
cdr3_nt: TGTGCCAGCAGCTCTCGGACACAGAACACTGAAGCTTTCTTT
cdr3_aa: CASSSRTQNTEAFF

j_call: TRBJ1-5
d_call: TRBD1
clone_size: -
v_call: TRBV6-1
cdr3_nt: TGTGCCAGCAGCCCGACAGGGCGTAGCAATCAGCCCCAGCATTTT
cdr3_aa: CASSPTGRSNQPQHF

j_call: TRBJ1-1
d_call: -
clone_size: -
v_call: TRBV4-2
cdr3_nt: TGTGCCAGCAGCCAAGAGAAGGGAGCGGTCACTGAAGCTTTCTTT
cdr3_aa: CASSQEKGAVTEAFF

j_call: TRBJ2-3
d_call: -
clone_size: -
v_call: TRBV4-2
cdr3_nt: TGTGCCAGCAGCCAAAGGATGGTAGGCAGGCCGGATACGCAGTATTTT
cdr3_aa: CASSQRMVGRPDTQYF

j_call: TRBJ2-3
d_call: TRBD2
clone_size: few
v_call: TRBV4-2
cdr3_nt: TGTGCCAGCAGCCACCGACTTGCAGCGGGGGGGCAGGGTACGCAGTATTTT
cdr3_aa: CASSHRLAAGGQGTQYF

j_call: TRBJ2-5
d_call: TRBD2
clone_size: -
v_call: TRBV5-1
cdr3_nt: TGCGCCAGCAGCTTGGCCGAACTAGCGGGGGTTGAGACCCAGTACTTC
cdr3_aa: CASSLAELAGVETQYF

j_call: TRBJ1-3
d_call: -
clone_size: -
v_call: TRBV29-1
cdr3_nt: TGCAGCGTTGAAGAGAGCGTTTCTGGAAACACCATATATTTT
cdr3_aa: CSVEESVSGNTIYF

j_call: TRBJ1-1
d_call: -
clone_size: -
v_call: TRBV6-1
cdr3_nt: TGTGCCAGCAGTGAACAGGGCTGGGGCACTGAAGCTTTCTTT
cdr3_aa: CASSEQGWGTEAFF

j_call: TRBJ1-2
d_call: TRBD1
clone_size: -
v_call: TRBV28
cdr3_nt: TGTGCCAGCACCCCAGACAGGGTAGTTGGCTACACCTTC
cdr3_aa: CASTPDRVVGYTF

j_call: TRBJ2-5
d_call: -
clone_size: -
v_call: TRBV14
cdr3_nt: TGTGCCAGCGGAAGGACAGCGTTTCCTCAAGAGACCCAGTACTTC
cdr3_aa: CASGRTAFPQETQYF

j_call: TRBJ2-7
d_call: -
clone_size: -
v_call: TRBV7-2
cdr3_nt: TGTGCCAGCAGCTTAGTTGAGTACGAGCAGTACTTC
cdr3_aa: CASSLVEYEQYF

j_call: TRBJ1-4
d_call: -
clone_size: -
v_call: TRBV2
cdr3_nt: TGTGCCAGCACGACTGCCGTTAATGAAAAACTGTTTTTT
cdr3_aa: CASTTAVNEKLFF

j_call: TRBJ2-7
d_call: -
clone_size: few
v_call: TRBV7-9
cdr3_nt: TGTGCCAGCAGCTTATGGTCAGGGTCCGGGGAGCAGTACTTC
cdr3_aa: CASSLWSGSGEQYF

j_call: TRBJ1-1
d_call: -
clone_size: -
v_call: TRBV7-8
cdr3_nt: TGTGCCAGCAGCAAGACAGCGATGAACACTGAAGCTTTCTTT
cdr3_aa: CASSKTAMNTEAFF

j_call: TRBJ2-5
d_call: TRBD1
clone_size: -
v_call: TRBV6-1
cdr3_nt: TGTGCCAGCAGTGGAAAGTTTGGGACGACAGGGACAGGGTCTACCCAGTACTTC
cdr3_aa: CASSGKFGTTGTGSTQYF

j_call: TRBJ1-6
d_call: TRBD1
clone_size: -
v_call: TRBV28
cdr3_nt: TGTGCCAGCACCACAATGACAGGGCCTAATTCACCCCTCCACTTT
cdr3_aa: CASTTMTGPNSPLHF

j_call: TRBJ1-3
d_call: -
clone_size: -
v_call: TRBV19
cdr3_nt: TGTGCCTCCAAAGACACGCACCTTGGAAACACCATATATTTT
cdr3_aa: CASKDTHLGNTIYF

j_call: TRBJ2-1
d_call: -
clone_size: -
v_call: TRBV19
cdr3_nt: TGTGCCAGTAGTATAGGGTCCGGCAATGAGCAGTTCTTC
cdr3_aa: CASSIGSGNEQFF

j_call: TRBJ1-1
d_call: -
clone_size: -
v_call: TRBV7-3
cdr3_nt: TGTGCCAGCAGCCGACAAAGCGGGGTAACTGAAGCTTTCTTT
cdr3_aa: CASSRQSGVTEAFF

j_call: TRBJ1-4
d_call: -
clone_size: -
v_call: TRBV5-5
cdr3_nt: TGTGCCAGCAGCGTTTCGGGACTCCGGAACGAAAAACTGTTTTTT
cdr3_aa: CASSVSGLRNEKLFF